The next 22 T cell receptor beta chains were all read from a single sample in a study of CD8 T cells in Susac syndrome. With random hexamers, reverse transcription was performed on about 0.5 to 1 ug of RNA. TCRdb re-called the immunoSEQ multiplex PCR reads through MiXCR, storing one row per CDR3 protein. Among approximately 140,000 distinct CDR3 sequences listed, approximately 95% were seen once. The specimen sequenced was CD8+ T cells from PBMCs. Every receptor here comes from a human donor in good health.

The chain combines TRBV7-9 with TRBJ1-2; possible D gene TRBD1, 6 bases. The V and J ends lost 2 bases and 2 bases respectively, with 9 bases between them. Looked up from germline, CDR1 is SEHNR and CDR2 is FQNEAQ (reference sequence). This CDR3 is built from 14 residues. CDR3 region: CASSLPQGNYGYTF. The CDR3 nucleotides read TGTGCCAGCAGCTTACCCCAGGGGAACTATGGCTACACCTTC.

This chain joins TRBV6-5 and TRBJ1-5, with D uncertain. This CDR3 comprises 14 residues. Germline CDR1 reads MNHEY; CDR2 reads SVGAGI. V was clipped by 5 bases and J by 1 base, with 9 bases between them. The CDR3 DNA follows: TGTGCCAGCAGTACCCAACGGAGCAATCAGCCCCAGCATTTT. Residues: CASSTQRSNQPQHF.

The chain links TRBV19 to TRBJ1-1, with no clear D. This CDR3 has 14 residues. Germline lookup yields CDR1 LNHDA and CDR2 SQIVND (reference sequence). The V and J ends lost 6 bases and 3 bases respectively, with 14 bases between them. CDR3 sequence reads: CASRPWREDTEAFF. The CDR3 coding sequence is TGTGCCAGTAGGCCCTGGAGGGAGGACACTGAAGCTTTCTTT.

V and J are TRBV27 and TRBJ2-3; tentatively, D is TRBD2 (5 bases). Germline CDR1 is MNHEY and CDR2 is SMNVEV (reference sequence). V was cut by 6 bases and J by 6 bases, with 16 bases left in between. The CDR3 consists of 14 residues. CDR3 in amino acids: CASSLTSLVDTQYF. The CDR3 DNA reads as TGTGCCAGCAGCCTCACGTCACTAGTTGATACGCAGTATTTT.

The gene calls are TRBV13 and TRBJ2-7; weak D call: TRBD2 (6 bases). The CDR3 sequence is 17 residues long. Trimming removed 4 bases at V and 0 bases at J, with 19 bases between. Germline V gene lookup returns CDR1 PRHDT and CDR2 FYEKMQ (reference sequence). CDR3: CASSSALVAESSYEQYF. The DNA of the CDR3 is TGTGCCAGCAGCTCGGCCCTCGTAGCGGAAAGCTCCTACGAGCAGTACTTC.

The J gene is TRBJ2-2, the V gene TRBV20-1, with D possibly matching TRBD2 (6 bases). The V and J ends lost 5 bases and 7 bases respectively, with 8 bases between them. The CDR3 runs to 11 residues. Germline CDR1 and CDR2: DFQATT and SNEGSKA (reference sequence). CDR3 in DNA: TGCAGTGCTGCGGAGGGCGGGGAGCTGTTTTTT. Translated: CSAAEGGELFF.

The rearrangement uses TRBV5-1 and TRBJ2-7, with D maybe TRBD2 (6 bases). Trimming cost V 4 bases and J 0 bases, with 11 bases left between them. The CDR3 is 14 amino acids. The V gene's germline CDR1 is SGHRS and CDR2 YFSETQ. CDR3 sequence (DNA): TGCGCCAGCAGCGGGACTCACGCCTCCTACGAGCAGTACTTC. It is translated as CASSGTHASYEQYF.

The chain joins TRBV12-3 or TRBV12-4 to TRBJ2-1; D unresolved. This CDR3 spans 13 amino acids. V was shortened by 3 bases and J by 4 bases, with 7 bases between the two germline ends. The CDR3 sequence is CASSLDEYNEQFF. CDR3 nucleotides: TGTGCCAGCAGTTTGGACGAATACAATGAGCAGTTCTTC.

This chain links TRBV25-1 with TRBJ2-1; D is ambiguous. Germline V gene sequence: CDR1 MGHDK, CDR2 SYGVNS. The germline V and J ends were trimmed by 3 bases and 3 bases, with 3 bases remaining between them. The CDR3 is 12 amino acids. The CDR3 nucleotides read TGTGCCAGCAGTGACAGCTACAATGAGCAGTTCTTC. Encoded protein: CASSDSYNEQFF.

V gene TRBV3-1 combines with J gene TRBJ2-1; D call uncertain. The CDR3 loop spans 16 amino acids. Germline loops: CDR1 LGHDT, CDR2 YNNKEL (reference sequence). The germline V and J ends were trimmed by 0 bases and 7 bases, with 16 bases remaining between them. The CDR3 sequence is CASSQDATPAVNEQFF. The CDR3 DNA sequence: TGTGCCAGCAGCCAAGATGCGACTCCCGCAGTTAATGAGCAGTTCTTC.

V usage is TRBV19 and J usage is TRBJ2-5, with 7 positions matching TRBD2. This CDR3 is 15 amino acids long. Germline values: CDR1 LNHDA, CDR2 SQIVND (reference sequence). Losses at the gene ends were 7 bases for V and 5 bases for J; bases not matched to a gene: 13. CDR3 protein: CASTGGDLLGETQYF. The CDR3 DNA follows: TGTGCCAGTACTGGGGGGGATCTTCTGGGGGAGACCCAGTACTTC.

The rearrangement links TRBV9 to TRBJ2-3; 10 bases fit TRBD2. The J segment lost 3 bases and the V segment lost 6 bases, leaving 4 bases of the junction unmatched. Germline-derived CDR1 and CDR2 are SGDLS and YYNGEE. CDR3 length: 14 residues. The CDR3 bases are TGTGCCAGCACGCCAGCGGGAGGGACAGATACGCAGTATTTT. This translates into CASTPAGGTDTQYF.

The count of this clonotype is one. The rearrangement joins TRBV4-3 to TRBJ2-1; 8 bases map to TRBD2. V was pared by 3 bases and J by 7 bases, with 8 bases of the junction left unmatched. CDR1 is LGHNA, CDR2 YSLEER, per germline. The CDR3 loop spans 15 amino acids. CDR3 sequence reads: CASSQDGLARNEQFF. The CDR3 DNA is TGCGCCAGCAGCCAGGACGGACTAGCTCGGAATGAGCAGTTCTTC.

The rearrangement joins TRBV27 to TRBJ1-5; no definite D call. This CDR3 is built from 15 residues. V was cut by 2 bases and J by 5 bases, with 13 bases left in between. Per the germline V gene, CDR1 is MNHEY and CDR2 is SMNVEV (reference sequence). The CDR3, as DNA: TGTGCCAGCAGTTTAATAGGGCAGCCAGATCAGCCCCAGCATTTT. This translates into CASSLIGQPDQPQHF.

The chain recombines TRBV5-1 with TRBJ1-1; D is uncertain. CDR1 SGHRS and CDR2 YFSETQ come from the germline V gene. The CDR3 is 14 residues long. Trimming cost V 0 bases and J 5 bases, with 11 bases left between them. CDR3 protein: CASSLGPGGTEAFF. DNA for the CDR3: TGCGCCAGCAGCTTGGGCCCAGGAGGGACTGAAGCTTTCTTT.

This chain uses TRBV20-1 with TRBJ2-7; D not resolved. The CDR3 sequence is 13 residues long. Germline V CDR1 and CDR2: DFQATT, SNEGSKA (reference sequence). V lost 6 bases and J lost 0, with 12 bases in between. CDR3 protein: CSATDRSSYEQYF. The CDR3 nucleotides are TGCAGTGCCACGGACCGGAGCTCCTACGAGCAGTACTTC.

The chain joins TRBV12-3 or TRBV12-4 to TRBJ2-2; D is perhaps TRBD2 (5 bases). This CDR3 contains 14 residues. V was shortened by 1 base and J by 4 bases, with 7 bases between the two germline ends. CDR3 region: CASSLVGVTGELFF. For the CDR3, the DNA is TGTGCCAGCAGTTTAGTCGGGGTCACCGGGGAGCTGTTTTTT.

Of note for this clonotype: An end of the junction does not agree with germline; a read error may underlie this. The V and J genes are TRBV27 and TRBJ2-5, with D perhaps matching TRBD2 (6 bases). The CDR3 is 14 amino acids. CDR1 is MNHEY and CDR2 is SMNVEV in the germline V gene (reference sequence). The CDR3 is CASSLLADQGTQYF. The CDR3 DNA reads TGTGCCAGCAGTTTATTAGCGGACCAAGGGACCCAGTACTTC.

Written as DNA, the CDR3 is TGCAGCGTTGAAGAGACTGACAGGGCCGAGCAGTACTTC. It specifies CSVEETDRAEQYF. The chain employs TRBV29-1 and TRBJ2-7; TRBD1 matches 7 bases. J was trimmed by 6 bases and V by 0 bases; bases with no gene match: 5. Germline-derived CDR1 and CDR2 are SQVTM and ANQGSEA. The length of the CDR3 is 13 residues.

Comments on this clonotype: A junction boundary mismatches the germline segment, possibly from a read error. The chain links TRBV5-1 to TRBJ2-7; 7 bases are a match to TRBD1. The V gene's germline CDR1 is SGHRS and CDR2 YFSETQ. This CDR3 has 12 amino acids. This chain's CDR3 is CASSLAGGEQYF. In DNA, the CDR3 is TGTGCCAGCAGTTTAGCAGGGGGCGAGCAGTACTTC.

The rearrangement joins TRBV29-1 to TRBJ2-1, with 7 nucleotides matching TRBD2. Germline CDR1 SQVTM, CDR2 ANQGSEA. The CDR3 length is 13 residues. Trimming at V came to 4 bases and at J to 6 bases, leaving 6 bases not matched to a gene. CDR3 loop: CSVGRAGANEQFF. CDR3 sequence (DNA): TGCAGCGTTGGACGTGCGGGAGCCAATGAGCAGTTCTTC.

Details on this clonotype: The limits of the CDR3 on the DNA are not certain, so only TCRdb's listed CDR3 is given. This chain links TRBV12-2 with TRBJ2-7; the tabulated D call, TRBD1, remains unverified against the DNA. TRBV12-2 is an annotated pseudogene. The CDR3 is 15 residues long, counting both termini. The CDR3 here is CASRFGQGAADEQYF.